Presented here are 13 T cell receptor beta chains from one specimen sequenced in a study of cytomegalovirus exposure and HLA in healthy donors. The PCR was carried out with 60 Vbeta primers and 13 Jbeta primers. Clones were read by immunoSEQ multiplex PCR, and TCRdb kept only the in-frame ones, dropping some. Of some 78,000 clones detected, 75% to 85% appear once; the ten largest clones hold about 32%. Sequences were obtained from PBMCs. The receptors were sampled from a man between 45 and 60 years old in good health and CMV-seropositive.

The chain uses TRBV5-4 and TRBJ2-1; D gene uncertain. The V gene lost 5 bases and the J gene lost 9 bases, with 9 bases spanning the gap. From germline, CDR1 is SGHNT and CDR2 YYREEE (reference sequence). This CDR3 has 11 amino acids. CDR3 in amino acids: CASSASGEQFF. The CDR3 coding sequence is TGTGCCAGCAGTGCTTCGGGTGAGCAGTTCTTC.

The rearrangement joins TRBV19 to TRBJ1-4; D ambiguous. With 5 bases removed from V and 3 bases from J, the gap between germline ends came to 16 bases. The CDR3 extends over 16 amino acids. Per the germline V gene, CDR1 is LNHDA and CDR2 is SQIVND (reference sequence). The CDR3 DNA reads TGTGCCAGTAGTCAAGCACGGGATTCAGCTAATGAAAAACTGTTTTTT. It encodes CASSQARDSANEKLFF.

V gene TRBV7-8 combines with J gene TRBJ1-2; tentative D call: TRBD1 (6 bases). CDR3 length equals 15 residues. V was clipped by 3 bases and J by 1 base, with 12 bases between them. Germline V lookup: CDR1 SGHVS, CDR2 FQNEAQ. CDR3 region: CASSFSQGINYGYTF. The CDR3 nucleotides are TGTGCCAGCAGCTTTTCACAGGGAATTAACTATGGCTACACCTTC.

The chain carries TRBV29-1 and TRBJ2-6; no definite D call. Germline-derived CDR1 and CDR2 are SQVTM and ANQGSEA. This CDR3 is built from 12 residues. V was clipped by 4 bases and J by 4 bases, with 5 bases between them. CDR3 amino acids: CSVATGANVLTF. The CDR3 bases are TGCAGCGTTGCAACAGGGGCCAACGTCCTGACTTTC. Based on the CDR3 plus reference TRBV29-1 and TRBJ2-6, the full variable domain is SAVISQKPSRDICQRGTSLTIQCQVDSQVTMMFWYRQQPGQSLTLIATANQGSEATYESGFVIDKFPISRPNLTFSTLTVSNMSPEDSSIYLCSVATGANVLTFGAGSRLTVL.

This chain joins TRBV7-2 and TRBJ1-6, with D possibly TRBD1 on 5 matching bases. The CDR3 spans 15 residues. Trimming removed 4 bases at V and 10 bases at J, with 17 bases between. The germline V gene encodes CDR1 SGHTA and CDR2 FQGNSA. In nucleotides, the CDR3 is TGTGCCAGCAGCTGGGGTGGGGGAGGAAACTCACCCCTCCACTTT. Its protein is CASSWGGGGNSPLHF.

This chain uses TRBV5-1 with TRBJ1-1; tentative D call: TRBD1 (5 bases). This CDR3 contains 16 residues. Per germline, CDR1 SGHRS and CDR2 YFSETQ. The V and J ends lost 7 bases and 4 bases respectively, with 23 bases between them. CDR3 sequence (DNA): TGCGCCAGCCGAACTACCCCGGCGGGCGGGGCCACTGAAGCTTTCTTT. Its translation: CASRTTPAGGATEAFF.

V gene TRBV2 combines with J gene TRBJ2-1; TRBD2 agrees at 11 bases. The CDR3 is made up of 16 amino acids. The ends lost 3 bases at V and 8 bases at J; junction bases unmatched: 9. Germline V gene data show CDR1 as SNHLY and CDR2 as FYNNEI. CDR3 in DNA: TGTGCCAGCAGTGAGGCCGGACTAGCGGGTGTGGATGAGCAGTTCTTC. Translation gives CASSEAGLAGVDEQFF.

V is TRBV5-6 and J is TRBJ2-1; D is ambiguous. The germline gives CDR1 SGHDT, CDR2 YYEEEE. V was clipped by 2 bases and J by 7 bases, with 4 bases between them. CDR3 length: 11 residues. The CDR3 is CASSFANEQFF. The CDR3 DNA is TGTGCCAGCAGCTTCGCGAATGAGCAGTTCTTC. The full variable domain, completed using reference TRBV5-6 and TRBJ2-1, is DAGVTQSPTHLIKTRGQQVTLRCSPKSGHDTVSWYQQALGQGPQFIFQYYEEEERQRGNFPDRFSGHQFPNYSSELNVNALLLGDSALYLCASSFANEQFFGPGTRLTVL.

The chain uses TRBV2 and TRBJ2-6; 7 positions match TRBD2. The trim removed 7 bases at V and 1 base at J, leaving 1 base unmatched. The germline gives CDR1 SNHLY, CDR2 FYNNEI. This CDR3 comprises 14 residues. The DNA of the CDR3 is TGTGCCAGCATGCGGGGGTCTGGGGCCAACGTCCTGACTTTC. It translates to CASMRGSGANVLTF.

V and J are TRBV6-6 and TRBJ1-1; TRBD1 aligns across 7 bases. After removal of 6 bases from V and 7 bases from J, the junction contained 11 bases not matched to a gene. In germline, CDR1 is MNHNY, CDR2 SVGAGI (reference sequence). CDR3 length: 14 amino acids. CDR3 DNA sequence: TGTGCCAGCAGAGCCGCCGGGACAGACGTTGAAGCTTTCTTT. Protein: CASRAAGTDVEAFF.

V is TRBV6-1 and J is TRBJ1-5; 7 bases line up with TRBD1. The V gene's germline CDR1 is MNHNS and CDR2 SASEGT. CDR3 length equals 13 residues. The J segment lost 9 bases and the V segment lost 9 bases, leaving 11 bases of the junction unmatched. CDR3 in DNA: TGTGCCAGTGTGGAAACAGGGGTACGGCCCCAGCATTTT. It codes for CASVETGVRPQHF.

V usage is TRBV27 and J usage is TRBJ2-3, with 9 nucleotides matching TRBD1. The V gene end was trimmed by 3 bases and the J gene end by 2 bases; junction bases not matched to a gene: 15. Germline V gene lookup returns CDR1 MNHEY and CDR2 SMNVEV (reference sequence). The CDR3 is 19 residues long. CDR3 residues: CASSLGQGLYGSHTDTQYF. As DNA, the CDR3 is TGTGCCAGCAGTTTGGGACAGGGCTTGTACGGGAGCCACACAGATACGCAGTATTTT.

This rearrangement joins TRBV11-2 to TRBJ2-1; 14 bases fit TRBD2. Trimming removed 0 bases from V and 5 bases from J; junction bases left unmatched: 12. The CDR3 contains 20 residues. Looked up from germline, CDR1 is SGHAT and CDR2 is FQNNGV. Here the CDR3 DNA reads TGTGCCAGCAGCTTAGATCCCCAGGGACTAGCGGGAGCTTCTGACAATGAGCAGTTCTTC. Encoded protein: CASSLDPQGLAGASDNEQFF.